A single T cell receptor beta chain is shown here with its context. Between the trimmed V and J ends, which lost 5 bases and 3 bases, there was a span of 13 bases. Germline CDR1 SGHVS, CDR2 FQNEAQ. CDR3 length: 14 amino acids. Source study methods: Counts of nucleated cells, estimated from reference gene primer amplification, were obtained. Repertoires were generated with immunoSEQ multiplex PCR, while TCRdb's copy carries only in-frame clones and drops some. Clone size and V and J calls were adopted from that table, with D and trimming inferred from the DNA. The table lists 110,000 or so clones, approximately 80% of them singletons, with 10% in the top ten. The sample originates from a study of blood T cell repertoires in COVID-19. Study-wide context: COVID-19 samples, acute and convalescent, were from the United States, Italy and Spain. Nucleic acid was either cDNA or gDNA, and it came from T cells, B-cell-depleted T cells, or PBMCs.

Specimen: peripheral blood. This receptor was identified in a human donor in a cohort sampled during active COVID-19. The chain combines TRBV7-8 with TRBJ1-1; a weak D match, TRBD1 (5 bases). Here the CDR3 DNA reads TGTGCCAGCAGCGTCCGGGTCAGGGACACTGAAGCTTTCTTT. Translation: CASSVRVRDTEAFF. Complete variable domain (other parts from reference TRBV7-8 and TRBJ1-1): GAGVSQSPRYKVAKRGQDVALRCDPISGHVSLFWYQQALGQGPEFLTYFQNEAQLDKSGLPSDRFFAERPEGSVSTLKIQRTQQEDSAVYLCASSVRVRDTEAFFGQGTRLTVV.